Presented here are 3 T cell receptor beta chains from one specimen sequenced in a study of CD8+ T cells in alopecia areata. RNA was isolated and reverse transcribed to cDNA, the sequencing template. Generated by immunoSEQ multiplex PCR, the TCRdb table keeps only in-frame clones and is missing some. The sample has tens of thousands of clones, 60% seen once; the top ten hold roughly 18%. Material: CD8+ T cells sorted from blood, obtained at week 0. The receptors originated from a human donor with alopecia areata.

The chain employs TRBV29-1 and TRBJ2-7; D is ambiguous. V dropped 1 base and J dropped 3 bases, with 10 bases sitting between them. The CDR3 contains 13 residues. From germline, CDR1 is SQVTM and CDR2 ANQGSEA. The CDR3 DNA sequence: TGCAGCGTTGAAGCTGGGGAAGACTACGAGCAGTACTTC. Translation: CSVEAGEDYEQYF.

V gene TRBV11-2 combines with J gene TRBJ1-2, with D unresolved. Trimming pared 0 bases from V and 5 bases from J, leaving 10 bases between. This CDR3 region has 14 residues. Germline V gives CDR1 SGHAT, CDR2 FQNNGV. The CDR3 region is CASSLDTGWYGYTF. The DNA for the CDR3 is TGTGCCAGCAGCTTAGATACCGGCTGGTATGGCTACACCTTC. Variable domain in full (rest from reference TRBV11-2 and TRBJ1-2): EAGVAQSPRYKIIEKRQSVAFWCNPISGHATLYWYQQILGQGPKLLIQFQNNGVVDDSQLPKDRFSAERLKGVDSTLKIQPAKLEDSAVYLCASSLDTGWYGYTFGSGTRLTVV.

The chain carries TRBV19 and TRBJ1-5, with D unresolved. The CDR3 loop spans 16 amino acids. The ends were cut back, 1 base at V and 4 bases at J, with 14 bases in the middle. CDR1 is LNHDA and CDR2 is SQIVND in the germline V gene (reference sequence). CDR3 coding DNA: TGTGCCAGTAGTATAGTCCCTGGAGGGCAGAATCAGCCCCAGCATTTT. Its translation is CASSIVPGGQNQPQHF.